This T cell receptor beta chain was recovered during a study of T-cell memory formation after mild COVID-19. Whole-study results and caveats: Confirmation was lacking for SARS-CoV-2 specificity of second-wave clones that peaked on day 37. Contracting clones from day 15 to 85 showed balanced CD4/CD8; later expanders favored CD4+.

Only a few counts were recorded for this clonotype. The antigen is unknown. TCRalpha and TCRbeta libraries used 5'RACE with constant-segment primers and UMIs. TCRdb redid the calling of the 5' RACE reads with MiXCR, one entry per CDR3 protein. Found here are 550,000 to 700,000 distinct CDR3 sequences, 15% to 20% of them singletons; the top ten hold about 7.5%. CDR3 length equals 11 residues. V was cut by 8 bases and J by 1 base, with 5 bases left in between. The germline CDR1 and CDR2 sequences are MNHNS and SASEGT. This clonotype was obtained from an adult woman who had mild COVID-19 (a few samples of this study predate the infection). Cell type and time point are not known. The chain couples TRBV6-1 to TRBJ1-2; D is unclear. The sample comprised PBMCs or a T cell subset sorted from them (not recorded which). This CDR3 is CASAINYGYTF. As DNA, the CDR3 is TGTGCCAGCGCAATTAACTATGGCTACACCTTC.